These 3 T cell receptor beta chains originate from one sample sequenced in a study of shared clonotypes between healthy human individuals. Method: immunoSEQ multiplex PCR; TCRdb's copy keeps in-frame clones and lacks some. There are over a million clones in the sample; around three quarters occur only once, and under 0.8% lies in the top ten. Material for sequencing was memory CD4+ T cells from PBMCs. Subset denoted: CD45RA-negative fraction. These TCRs come from a man aged 18 to 29 in good health. Some clones in this sample may be carry-over from other donors' samples.

The chain carries TRBV5-1 and TRBJ2-2, with D unclear. The CDR3 length is 12 residues. Trimming took 4 bases from V and 6 from J, leaving 7 bases between them. Germline CDR1 SGHRS, CDR2 YFSETQ. CDR3 protein: CASSPTSGELFF. The CDR3 DNA reads TGCGCCAGCAGCCCAACCTCCGGGGAGCTGTTTTTT.

About this clone itself: Distinct nucleotide sequences in the sample also encode this CDR3. In DNA, the CDR3 is TGCGCCAGCAGCTTTGGGGGGCGCGAGACCCAGTACTTC. This codes for CASSFGGRETQYF. The rearrangement links TRBV5-1 to TRBJ2-5; possibly TRBD1 or TRBD2 for D (6 bases each). The CDR3 is 13 amino acids. The germline V and J ends were trimmed by 2 bases and 5 bases, with 10 bases remaining between them. Germline CDR1 SGHRS, CDR2 YFSETQ. Variable domain in full (rest from reference TRBV5-1 and TRBJ2-5): KAGVTQTPRYLIKTRGQQVTLSCSPISGHRSVSWYQQTPGQGLQFLFEYFSETQRNKGNFPGRFSGRQFSNSRSEMNVSTLELGDSALYLCASSFGGRETQYFGPGTRLLVL.

The chain links TRBV5-1 to TRBJ1-2; TRBD1 aligns across 8 bases. The V gene's germline CDR1 is SGHRS and CDR2 YFSETQ. CDR3 size: 15 residues. V dropped 1 base and J dropped 7; count of bases not matched to a gene: 9. CDR3 protein: CASSLLGQGAGGYTF. The CDR3 DNA follows: TGCGCCAGCAGCTTGTTGGGGCAGGGGGCCGGTGGCTACACCTTC.